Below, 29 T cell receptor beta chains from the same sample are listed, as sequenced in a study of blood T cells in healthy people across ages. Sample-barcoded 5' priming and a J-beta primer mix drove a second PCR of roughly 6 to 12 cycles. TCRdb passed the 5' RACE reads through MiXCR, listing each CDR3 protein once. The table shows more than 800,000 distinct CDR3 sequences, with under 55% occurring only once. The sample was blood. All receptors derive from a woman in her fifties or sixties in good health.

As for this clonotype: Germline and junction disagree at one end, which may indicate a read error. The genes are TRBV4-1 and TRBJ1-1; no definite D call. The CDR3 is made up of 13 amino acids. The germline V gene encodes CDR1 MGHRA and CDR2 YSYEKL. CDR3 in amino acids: CASSQERRTEALF. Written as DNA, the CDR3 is TGCGCCAGCAGCCAAGAGCGTCGGACTGAAGCTTTGTTT.

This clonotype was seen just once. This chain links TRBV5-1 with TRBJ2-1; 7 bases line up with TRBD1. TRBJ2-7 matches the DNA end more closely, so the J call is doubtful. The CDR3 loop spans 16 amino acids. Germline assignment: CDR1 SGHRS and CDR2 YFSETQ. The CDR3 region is CASSTLGQPSYNEQYF. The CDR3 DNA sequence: TGCGCCAGCAGCACACTGGGACAGCCATCCTACAATGAGCAGTACTTC.

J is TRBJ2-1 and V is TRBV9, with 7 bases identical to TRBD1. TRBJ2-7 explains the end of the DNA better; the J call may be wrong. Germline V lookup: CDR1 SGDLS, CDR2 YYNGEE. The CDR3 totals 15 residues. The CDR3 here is CASTPRGTVYNEQYF. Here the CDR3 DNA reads TGTGCCAGCACCCCGAGGGGGACAGTGTACAATGAGCAGTACTTC.

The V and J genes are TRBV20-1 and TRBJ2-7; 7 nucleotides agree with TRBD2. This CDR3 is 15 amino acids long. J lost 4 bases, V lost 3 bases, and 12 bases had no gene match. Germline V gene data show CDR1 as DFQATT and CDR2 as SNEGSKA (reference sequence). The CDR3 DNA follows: TGCAGTGCTAGGTCATCCTGGGACTACGGGTACGAGCAGTACTTC. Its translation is CSARSSWDYGYEQYF.

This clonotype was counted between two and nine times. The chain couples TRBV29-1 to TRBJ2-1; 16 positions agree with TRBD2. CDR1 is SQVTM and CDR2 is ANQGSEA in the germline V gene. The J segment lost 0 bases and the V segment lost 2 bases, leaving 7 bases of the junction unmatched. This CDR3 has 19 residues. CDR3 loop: CSVEMGLAGGPSSYNEQFF. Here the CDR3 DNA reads TGCAGCGTTGAAATGGGACTAGCGGGAGGGCCGAGCTCCTACAATGAGCAGTTCTTC.

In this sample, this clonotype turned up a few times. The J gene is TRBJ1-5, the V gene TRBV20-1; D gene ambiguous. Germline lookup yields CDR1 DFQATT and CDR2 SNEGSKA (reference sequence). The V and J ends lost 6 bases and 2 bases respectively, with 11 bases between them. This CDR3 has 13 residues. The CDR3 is CSAPGRGNQPQHF. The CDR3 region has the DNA TGCAGTGCACCGGGGAGAGGCAATCAGCCCCAGCATTTT.

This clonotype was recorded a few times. The CDR3 here is CASSLRTGGTDTQYF. The CDR3, as DNA: TGCGCCAGCAGCTTGAGGACAGGTGGGACAGATACGCAGTATTTT. The rearrangement uses TRBV5-1 and TRBJ2-3, with 7 bases lining up with TRBD1. Germline V CDR1 and CDR2: SGHRS, YFSETQ. The CDR3 contains 15 residues. Trimming cost V 1 base and J 3 bases; bases outside gene matches: 5. The whole variable domain, filled in from reference TRBV5-1 and TRBJ2-3, reads KAGVTQTPRYLIKTRGQQVTLSCSPISGHRSVSWYQQTPGQGLQFLFEYFSETQRNKGNFPGRFSGRQFSNSRSEMNVSTLELGDSALYLCASSLRTGGTDTQYFGPGTRLTVL.

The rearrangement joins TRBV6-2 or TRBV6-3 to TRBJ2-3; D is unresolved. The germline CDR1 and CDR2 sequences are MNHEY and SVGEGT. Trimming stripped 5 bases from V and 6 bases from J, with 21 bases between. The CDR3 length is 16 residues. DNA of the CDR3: TGTGCCAGCAGTAGCAACCCTCCCTTTTCGCTCGATACGCAGTATTTT. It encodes CASSSNPPFSLDTQYF.

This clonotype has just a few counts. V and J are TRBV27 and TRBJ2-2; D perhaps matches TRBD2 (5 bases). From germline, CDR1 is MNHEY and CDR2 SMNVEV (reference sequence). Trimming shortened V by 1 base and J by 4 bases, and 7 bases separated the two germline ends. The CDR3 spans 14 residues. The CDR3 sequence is CASSLYGVTGELFF. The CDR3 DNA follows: TGTGCCAGCAGTTTATACGGGGTCACCGGGGAGCTGTTTTTT.

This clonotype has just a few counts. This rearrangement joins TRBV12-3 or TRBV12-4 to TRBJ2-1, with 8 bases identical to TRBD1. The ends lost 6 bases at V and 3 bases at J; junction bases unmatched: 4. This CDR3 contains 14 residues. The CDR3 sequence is CASSPDRDYNEQFF. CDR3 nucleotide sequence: TGTGCCAGCAGCCCGGACAGGGACTACAATGAGCAGTTCTTC.

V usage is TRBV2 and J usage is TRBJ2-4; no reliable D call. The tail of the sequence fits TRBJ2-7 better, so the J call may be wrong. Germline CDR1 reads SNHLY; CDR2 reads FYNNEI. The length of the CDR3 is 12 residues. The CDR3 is CASRERIYEQYF. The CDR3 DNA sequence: TGTGCCAGCAGGGAGAGGATCTACGAGCAGTACTTC.

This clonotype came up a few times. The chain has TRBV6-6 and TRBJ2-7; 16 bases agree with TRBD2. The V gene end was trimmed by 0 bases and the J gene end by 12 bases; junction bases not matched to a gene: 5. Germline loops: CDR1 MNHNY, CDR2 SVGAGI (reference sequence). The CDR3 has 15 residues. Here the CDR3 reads CASSYSGTSGRATYF. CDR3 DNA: TGTGCCAGCAGTTACTCCGGGACTAGCGGGAGGGCCACGTACTTC.

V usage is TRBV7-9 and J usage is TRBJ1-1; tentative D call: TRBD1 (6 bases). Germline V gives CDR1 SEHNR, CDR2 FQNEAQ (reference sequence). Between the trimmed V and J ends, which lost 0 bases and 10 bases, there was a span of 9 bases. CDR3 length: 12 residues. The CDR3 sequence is CASSLADRRAFF. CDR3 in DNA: TGTGCCAGCAGCTTAGCTGACAGGCGAGCTTTCTTT.

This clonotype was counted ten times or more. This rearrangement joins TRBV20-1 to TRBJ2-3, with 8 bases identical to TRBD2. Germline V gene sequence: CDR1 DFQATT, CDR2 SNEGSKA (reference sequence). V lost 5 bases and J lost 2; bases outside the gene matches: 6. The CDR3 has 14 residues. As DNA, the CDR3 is TGCAGTGCTCCTACTAGCGGATCCACAGATACGCAGTATTTT. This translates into CSAPTSGSTDTQYF.

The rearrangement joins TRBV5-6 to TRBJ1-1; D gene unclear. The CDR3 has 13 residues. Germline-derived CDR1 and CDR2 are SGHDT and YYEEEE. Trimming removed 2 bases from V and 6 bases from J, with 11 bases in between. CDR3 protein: CASSFGPVPEAFF. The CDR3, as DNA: TGTGCCAGCAGCTTCGGGCCGGTCCCTGAAGCTTTCTTT.

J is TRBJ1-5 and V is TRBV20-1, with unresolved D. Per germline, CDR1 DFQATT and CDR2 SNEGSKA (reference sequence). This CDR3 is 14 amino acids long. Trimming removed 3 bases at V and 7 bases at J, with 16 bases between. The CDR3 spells CSASPGRWLQPQHF. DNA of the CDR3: TGCAGTGCTAGTCCCGGACGGTGGTTACAGCCCCAGCATTTT.

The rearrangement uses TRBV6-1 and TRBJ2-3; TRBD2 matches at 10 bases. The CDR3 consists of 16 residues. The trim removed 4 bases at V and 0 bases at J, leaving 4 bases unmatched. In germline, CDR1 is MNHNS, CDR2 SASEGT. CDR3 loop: CASSGLLAGSTDTQYF. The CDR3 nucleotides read TGTGCCAGCAGTGGCCTACTAGCGGGGAGCACAGATACGCAGTATTTT.

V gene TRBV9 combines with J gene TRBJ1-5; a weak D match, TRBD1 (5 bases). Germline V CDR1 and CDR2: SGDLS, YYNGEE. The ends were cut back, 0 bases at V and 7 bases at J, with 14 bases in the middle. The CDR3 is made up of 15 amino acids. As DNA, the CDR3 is TGTGCCAGCAGCGTAGCGGGACTATTTATCCAGCCCCAGCATTTT. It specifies CASSVAGLFIQPQHF.

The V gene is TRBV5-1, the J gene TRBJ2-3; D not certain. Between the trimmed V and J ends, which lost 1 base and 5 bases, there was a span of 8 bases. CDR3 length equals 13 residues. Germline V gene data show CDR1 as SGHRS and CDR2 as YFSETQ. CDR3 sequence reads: CASSLIPQDTQYF. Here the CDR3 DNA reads TGCGCCAGCAGCTTGATTCCCCAAGATACGCAGTATTTT.

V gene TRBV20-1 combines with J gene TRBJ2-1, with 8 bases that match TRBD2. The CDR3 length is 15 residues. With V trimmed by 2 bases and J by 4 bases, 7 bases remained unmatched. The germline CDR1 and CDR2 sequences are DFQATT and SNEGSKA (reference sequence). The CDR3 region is CSARTLSGSYNEQFF. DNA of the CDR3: TGCAGTGCTAGAACCCTAAGCGGGAGTTACAATGAGCAGTTCTTC.

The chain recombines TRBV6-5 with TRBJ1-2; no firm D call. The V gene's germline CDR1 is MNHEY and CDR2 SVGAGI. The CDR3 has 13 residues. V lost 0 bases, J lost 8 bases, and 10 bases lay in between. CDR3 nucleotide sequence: TGTGCCAGCAGTTACTCGAAGACCGGGGGCTACACCTTC. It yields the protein CASSYSKTGGYTF.

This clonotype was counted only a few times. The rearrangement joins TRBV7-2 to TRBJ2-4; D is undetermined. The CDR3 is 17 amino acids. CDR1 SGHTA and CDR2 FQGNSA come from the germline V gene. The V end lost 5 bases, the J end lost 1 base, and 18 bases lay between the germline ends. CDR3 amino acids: CASSPDRSPRAKNIQYF. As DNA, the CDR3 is TGTGCCAGCAGCCCGGATAGGAGCCCCAGGGCCAAAAACATTCAGTACTTC.

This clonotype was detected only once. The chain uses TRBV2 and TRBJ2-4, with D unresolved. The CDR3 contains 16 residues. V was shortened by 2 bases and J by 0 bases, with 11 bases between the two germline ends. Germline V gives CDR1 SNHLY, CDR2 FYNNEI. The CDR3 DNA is TGTGCCAGCAGTGAATTCCCAGGTCTAGCCAAAAACATTCAGTACTTC. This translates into CASSEFPGLAKNIQYF.

This CDR3 reads CSVGVTGIPPYEQYF. The CDR3 nucleotides are TGCAGCGTTGGGGTCACAGGGATCCCCCCCTACGAGCAGTACTTC. V gene TRBV29-1 combines with J gene TRBJ2-7, with a weak D call TRBD1 (6 bases). Between the trimmed V and J ends, which lost 4 bases and 2 bases, there was a span of 18 bases. This CDR3 has 15 amino acids. CDR1 SQVTM and CDR2 ANQGSEA come from the germline V gene.

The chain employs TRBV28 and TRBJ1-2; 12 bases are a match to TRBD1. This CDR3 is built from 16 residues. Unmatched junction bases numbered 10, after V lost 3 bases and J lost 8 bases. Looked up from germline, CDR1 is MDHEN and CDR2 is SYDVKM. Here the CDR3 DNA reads TGTGCCAGCAGTTTTACCGGGACAGGGGGCGCAGGGGGCTACACCTTC. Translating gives CASSFTGTGGAGGYTF.

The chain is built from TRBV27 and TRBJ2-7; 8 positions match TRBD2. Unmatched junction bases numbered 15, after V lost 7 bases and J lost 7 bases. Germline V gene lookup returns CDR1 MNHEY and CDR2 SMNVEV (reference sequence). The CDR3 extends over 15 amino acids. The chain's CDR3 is CASTGISGITNEQYF. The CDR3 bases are TGTGCCAGCACGGGCATTAGCGGGATAACCAATGAGCAGTACTTC.

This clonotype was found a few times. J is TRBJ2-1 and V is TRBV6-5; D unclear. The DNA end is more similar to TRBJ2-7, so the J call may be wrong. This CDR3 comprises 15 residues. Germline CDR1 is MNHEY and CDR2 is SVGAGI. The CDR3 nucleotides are TGTGCCAGCAGTTACGGGGTGGGCTCCTACAATGAGCAGTACTTC. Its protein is CASSYGVGSYNEQYF.

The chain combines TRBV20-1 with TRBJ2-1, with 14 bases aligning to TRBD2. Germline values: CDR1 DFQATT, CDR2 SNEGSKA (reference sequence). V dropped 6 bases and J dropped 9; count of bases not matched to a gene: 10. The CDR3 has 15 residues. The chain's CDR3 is CSADRLAGGPGEQFF. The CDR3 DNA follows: TGCAGTGCCGATCGACTAGCGGGAGGGCCGGGTGAGCAGTTCTTC.

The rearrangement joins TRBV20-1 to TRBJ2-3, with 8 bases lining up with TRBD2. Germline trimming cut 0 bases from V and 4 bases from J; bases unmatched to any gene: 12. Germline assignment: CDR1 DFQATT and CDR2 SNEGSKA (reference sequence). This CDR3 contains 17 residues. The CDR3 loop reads CSARDTTSGYVADTQYF. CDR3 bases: TGCAGTGCTAGAGATACCACTAGCGGCTACGTGGCAGATACGCAGTATTTT.